Following are 14 T cell receptor beta chains from one sample sequenced in a study of spatial heterogeneity in lung cancer. TCRdb re-derived calls from the 5' RACE reads in MiXCR, one entry per CDR3 protein. Among about 15,000 distinct CDR3 sequences, approximately 8.5% were seen once, and the ten largest hold roughly 32%. Described time point: sample taken at primary tumor resection. Without sorting, whole RNA was sequenced from tumor, nontumor lung or frozen PBMC. The sequences come from PBMCs, collected at surgery. The source is a female donor with early-stage non-small cell lung cancer.

This clonotype was seen ten or more times. The chain recombines TRBV19 with TRBJ1-2; a weak D match, TRBD1 (5 bases). Germline CDR1 reads LNHDA; CDR2 reads SQIVND (reference sequence). The CDR3 length is 14 residues. V dropped 5 bases and J dropped 1 base, with 11 bases sitting between them. The CDR3 reads CASSLGTVNYGYTF. CDR3 DNA: TGTGCCAGTAGTCTGGGGACGGTTAACTATGGCTACACCTTC.

At least ten counts were recorded for this clonotype. V and J are TRBV10-3 and TRBJ2-7; 14 nucleotides line up with TRBD2. CDR1 is ENHRY, CDR2 SYGVKD, per germline. The CDR3 covers 16 residues. V lost 7 bases, J lost 1 base, and 6 bases stayed unmatched. The CDR3 DNA is TGTGCCATCAAAGGGACTAGCGGGAGAGGATCCTACGAGCAGTACTTC. Encoded protein: CAIKGTSGRGSYEQYF.

The chain joins TRBV7-2 to TRBJ1-1; D remains ambiguous. V lost 0 bases to trimming and J lost 1 base, with 9 bases between them. Germline V gene data show CDR1 as SGHTA and CDR2 as FQGNSA. The CDR3 has 15 amino acids. CDR3 protein: CASSLAPVRNTEAFF. In DNA form, the CDR3 reads TGTGCCAGCAGCTTAGCTCCCGTTAGGAACACTGAAGCTTTCTTT.

This clonotype was observed at least ten times. The chain employs TRBV7-9 and TRBJ2-7; D might be TRBD1 (5 bases). Looked up from germline, CDR1 is SEHNR and CDR2 is FQNEAQ (reference sequence). CDR3 length: 18 amino acids. Trimming removed 4 bases at V and 2 bases at J, with 24 bases between. The CDR3 here is CASSSDRRLVPLPYEQYF. The CDR3 region has the DNA TGTGCCAGCAGCTCCGACAGAAGGTTGGTCCCTTTACCCTACGAGCAGTACTTC.

The table lists this clonotype with many counts. The V call is TRBV19, the J call TRBJ2-2; TRBD2 matches at 7 bases. V trimming: 6 bases; J trimming: 10 bases; junction bases outside the gene matches: 11. The germline V gene has CDR1 LNHDA and CDR2 SQIVND (reference sequence). CDR3 length: 14 residues. DNA for the CDR3: TGTGCCAGTAGATCCCTCGGGGGGAACGAGGAGCTGTTTTTT. It encodes CASRSLGGNEELFF. Looking up the rest from reference TRBV19 and TRBJ2-2 gives the full variable domain: DGGITQSPKYLFRKEGQNVTLSCEQNLNHDAMYWYRQDPGQGLRLIYYSQIVNDFQKGDIAEGYSVSREKKESFPLTVTSAQKNPTAFYLCASRSLGGNEELFFGEGSRLTVL.

Many counts were recorded for this clonotype. The chain recombines TRBV6-1 with TRBJ2-3; a possible D gene is TRBD2 (5 bases). Germline V CDR1 and CDR2: MNHNS, SASEGT. Deletions cut 7 bases from V and 9 bases from J, with 17 bases between. The CDR3 loop spans 13 amino acids. The CDR3 region is CASIFRGMGTQYF. Written as DNA, the CDR3 is TGTGCCAGCATTTTCCGGGGAATGGGGACGCAGTATTTT.

This clonotype was seen many times. This sequence joins TRBV29-1 and TRBJ2-7; TRBD2 is a possible D gene (6 bases). The CDR3 runs to 14 residues. CDR1 is SQVTM and CDR2 is ANQGSEA in the germline V gene. V was pared by 7 bases and J by 5 bases, with 21 bases between. For the CDR3, the DNA is TGCAGCGCCGCCGGGGGAGGCAGGTTTAACGAGCAGTACTTC. Its protein product is CSAAGGGRFNEQYF.

This clonotype was seen a handful of times. V is TRBV6-6 and J is TRBJ1-2; the match to TRBD1 covers 9 bases. Germline V gives CDR1 MNHNY, CDR2 SVGAGI (reference sequence). Germline trimming cut 7 bases from V and 5 bases from J; bases unmatched to any gene: 8. The length of the CDR3 is 14 residues. The DNA for the CDR3 is TGTGCCAGCACTTTCCGGGACAGGGCGTATGGCTACACCTTC. Translation: CASTFRDRAYGYTF.

This sequence joins TRBV7-2 and TRBJ1-1, with D hard to call. V lost 1 base and J 3 bases, leaving 12 bases between the germline ends. Germline values: CDR1 SGHTA, CDR2 FQGNSA. The CDR3 extends over 15 amino acids. Here the CDR3 reads CASSLVTVSYTEAFF. The CDR3 nucleotides are TGTGCCAGCAGCTTAGTAACGGTTTCGTACACTGAAGCTTTCTTT.

This clonotype has ten or more counts. The J gene is TRBJ2-3, the V gene TRBV2; a possible D gene is TRBD2 (6 bases). CDR1 is SNHLY and CDR2 is FYNNEI in the germline V gene. The germline V and J ends were trimmed by 2 bases and 11 bases, with 11 bases remaining between them. The CDR3 contains 12 residues. DNA of the CDR3: TGTGCCAGCAGTGAACTGCGGGACGGGCAGTATTTT. Encoded protein: CASSELRDGQYF.

The chain is built from TRBV29-1 and TRBJ2-3; D is unclear. Trimming took off 3 bases at V and 0 bases at J, with 4 bases between the two ends. Germline CDR1 and CDR2: SQVTM and ANQGSEA. This CDR3 spans 12 amino acids. Written as DNA, the CDR3 is TGCAGCGTTGAGGACAGCACAGATACGCAGTATTTT. This translates into CSVEDSTDTQYF.

This clonotype was seen repeatedly, ten times or more. This rearrangement joins TRBV20-1 to TRBJ2-7; maybe TRBD2 (6 bases). Germline lookup yields CDR1 DFQATT and CDR2 SNEGSKA (reference sequence). V was trimmed by 2 bases and J by 6 bases, leaving 17 bases between them. The CDR3 runs 14 residues. CDR3 region: CSARSTTSTGEQYF. CDR3 sequence (DNA): TGCAGTGCTAGATCTACTACTAGCACGGGCGAGCAGTACTTC.

This clonotype has a handful of counts. This chain links TRBV20-1 with TRBJ2-5; D call uncertain. This CDR3 region has 14 residues. Germline CDR1 DFQATT, CDR2 SNEGSKA (reference sequence). Trimming stripped 5 bases from V and 4 bases from J, with 17 bases between. CDR3 in DNA: TGCAGTGCTGGAAGTAACCCGGTGGGAGAGACCCAGTACTTC. Its protein is CSAGSNPVGETQYF.

This clonotype was seen repeatedly, ten times or more. This sequence joins TRBV9 and TRBJ2-2; D is ambiguous. The CDR3 runs 14 residues. Looked up from germline, CDR1 is SGDLS and CDR2 is YYNGEE. The V and J ends lost 1 base and 3 bases respectively, with 7 bases between them. CDR3 coding DNA: TGTGCCAGCAGCGTAAGCCATTACACCGGGGAGCTGTTTTTT. This gives the protein CASSVSHYTGELFF.